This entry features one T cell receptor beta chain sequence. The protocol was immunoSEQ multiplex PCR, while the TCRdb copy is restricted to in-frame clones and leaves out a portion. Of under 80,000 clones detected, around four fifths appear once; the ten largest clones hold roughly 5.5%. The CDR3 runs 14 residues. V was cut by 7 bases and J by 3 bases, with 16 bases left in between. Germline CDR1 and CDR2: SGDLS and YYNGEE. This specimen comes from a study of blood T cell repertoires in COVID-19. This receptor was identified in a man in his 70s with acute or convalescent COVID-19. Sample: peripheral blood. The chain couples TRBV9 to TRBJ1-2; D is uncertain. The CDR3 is CASSLGGFDYGYTF. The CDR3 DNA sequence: TGTGCCAGCTCCCTCGGAGGGTTCGACTATGGCTACACCTTC.